This T cell receptor beta chain is drawn from a study of early T cells in non-severe SARS-CoV-2 infection. TCRdb reanalysed the 5' RACE reads using MiXCR and keeps one entry per CDR3 protein. The sample has about 53,000 distinct CDR3 sequences, around 10% seen once. This clonotype has a handful of counts. The germline CDR1 and CDR2 sequences are SGHKS and YYEKEE (reference sequence). V was shortened by 1 base and J by 9 bases, with 7 bases between the two germline ends. There are 11 residues in the CDR3. The V and J genes are TRBV5-5 and TRBJ1-1; possibly TRBD1 for D (6 bases). The clonotype comes from an adult who was a healthcare worker with PCR-confirmed SARS-CoV-2 infection or an uninfected control (not recorded which). The source was whole blood, collected at baseline. The CDR3 nucleotides read TGTGCCAGCAGCTTGCAGGGGAAAGCTTTCTTT. Encoded protein: CASSLQGKAFF.